A selection of T cell receptor beta chains follows, all from one sample in a study of blood T cell repertoires in COVID-19. TCRdb's copy holds only in-frame clones and misses some; the assay was immunoSEQ multiplex PCR. The repertoire holds approximately 250,000 clones, about 91% seen once, with more than 1% in the top ten. Sequenced input: PBMCs or T cells enriched from blood (not recorded which). These TCRs come from a woman aged 40-49 years with acute COVID-19. Each CDR3 is given with its conserved first and last residue. The D gene is left open where the match is weak.

d_call,j_call,v_call,cdr3_nt,cdr3_aa
-,TRBJ2-2,TRBV7-9,TGTGCCAGCAGCTTAGTTCCTAGCGCAACCACCGGGGAGCTGTTTTTT,CASSLVPSATTGELFF
-,TRBJ1-5,TRBV13,TGTGCCAGCAGCAACTTCGGGAGCAATCAGCCCCAGCATTTT,CASSNFGSNQPQHF
TRBD2,TRBJ2-3,TRBV7-2,TGTGCCAGCAGCTTAGAGGTACTAGCGCCTGGTAGCACAGATACGCAGTATTTT,CASSLEVLAPGSTDTQYF
TRBD2,TRBJ2-5,TRBV9,TGTGCCAGCAGCCCCGGGCTAGCGGGACCTCGAGAGACCCAGTACTTC,CASSPGLAGPRETQYF
TRBD1,TRBJ1-2,TRBV29-1,TGCAGCGTTACAAAGACAGGGGGTTATGGCTACACCTTC,CSVTKTGGYGYTF
-,TRBJ1-2,TRBV4-3,TGCGCCAGCAGCCAGAACTACGTGGAGGGAGGCTATGGCTACACCTTC,CASSQNYVEGGYGYTF
-,TRBJ2-1,TRBV11-2,TGTGCCAGCAGCCTCCCCCCTAGGTCCTACAATGAGCAGTTCTTC,CASSLPPRSYNEQFF
TRBD1,TRBJ1-5,TRBV9,TGTGCCAGCAGCGGGACAGGGGCCGGCAATCAGCCCCAGCATTTT,CASSGTGAGNQPQHF
TRBD1,TRBJ1-3,TRBV4-1,TGCGCCAGCAGCCAAATGACAGGGCCAGTTCAAGACACCATATATTTT,CASSQMTGPVQDTIYF
-,TRBJ1-1,TRBV10-2,TGCGCCAGCAGTGAATGGCAGGGTGAAGCTTTCTTT,CASSEWQGEAFF